The source of this TCR beta chain is a study of blood T cell repertoires in COVID-19. Some clones are missing from TCRdb's copy, which holds only in-frame ones; the method was immunoSEQ multiplex PCR. The profile covers around 190,000 clones, with about 87% appearing a single time and over 9% taken by the ten largest. From germline, CDR1 is LGHDT and CDR2 YNNKEL (reference sequence). This CDR3 spans 12 amino acids. Trimming stripped 4 bases from V and 7 bases from J, with 11 bases between. The sequencing input was PBMCs or T cells enriched from blood (not recorded which). This TCR derives from a man between 18 and 35 years old with acute COVID-19. The gene calls are TRBV3-1 (or the pseudogene TRBV3-2) and TRBJ2-7, with D possibly matching TRBD2 (5 bases). CDR3 sequence (DNA): TGTGCCAGCAGCCCGGGGTGGAGGGAGCAGTACTTC. Its translation is CASSPGWREQYF.